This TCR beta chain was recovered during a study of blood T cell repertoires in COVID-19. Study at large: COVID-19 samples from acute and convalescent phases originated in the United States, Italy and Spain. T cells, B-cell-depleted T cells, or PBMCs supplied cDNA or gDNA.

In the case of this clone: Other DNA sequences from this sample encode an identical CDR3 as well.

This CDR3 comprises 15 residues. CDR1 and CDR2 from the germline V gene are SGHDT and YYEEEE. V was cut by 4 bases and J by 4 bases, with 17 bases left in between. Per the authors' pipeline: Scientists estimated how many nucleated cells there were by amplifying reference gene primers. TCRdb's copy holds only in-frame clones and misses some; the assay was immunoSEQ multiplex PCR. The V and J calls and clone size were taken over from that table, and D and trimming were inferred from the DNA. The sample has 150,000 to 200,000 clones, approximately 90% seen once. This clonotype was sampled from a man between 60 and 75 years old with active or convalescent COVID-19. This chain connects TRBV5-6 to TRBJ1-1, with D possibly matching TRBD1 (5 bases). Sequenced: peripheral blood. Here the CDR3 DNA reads TGTGCCAGCAGCCCGGACGGGGGGTTCGGCACTGAAGCTTTCTTT. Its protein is CASSPDGGFGTEAFF.